These T cell receptor beta chains were read from a single sample in a study of blood T cell repertoires in COVID-19. The table came from immunoSEQ multiplex PCR; TCRdb's copy has only in-frame clones and leaves some out. The sample lists about 92,000 clones, 72% seen once, with 20% to 25% in the top ten. Sequencing was performed on peripheral blood. The source is a woman aged 60-75 years in a cohort sampled during active or convalescent COVID-19. Both conserved end residues are part of each CDR3. A D gene is named only where the DNA matches it firmly. For some rows the clone size is stated as once, few or many, or as a class when expanded; others skip it.

>TRBJ1-1|TRBD1|TRBV19|-
TGTGCCAGTAGTATTTTGACAGGGGGTCGGAACACTGAAGCTTTCTTT
CASSILTGGRNTEAFF
>TRBJ2-1|TRBD2|TRBV5-4|-
TGTGCCAGCAGCCTATTAGCGGGGGGTTACAATGAGCAGTTCTTC
CASSLLAGGYNEQFF
>TRBJ1-3|-|TRBV4-1|-
TGCGCCAGCAGCCAAGTGGGAGGTGTCGGAAACACCATATATTTT
CASSQVGGVGNTIYF
>TRBJ1-1|TRBD1|TRBV9|many
TGTGCCAGCAGCCCTTGGACAGGGGATAACACTGAAGCTTTCTTT
CASSPWTGDNTEAFF
>TRBJ1-1|-|TRBV21-1|-
TGTGCCAGCAGCAAGGGGTGCCGGGACAGCCGCACTGAAGCTTTCTTT
CASSKGCRDSRTEAFF
>TRBJ1-2|TRBD1|TRBV19|-
TGTGCCAGTAGTCTGAAGACAGGGGGATTCCATGGCTACACCTTC
CASSLKTGGFHGYTF
>TRBJ1-1|-|TRBV19|-
TGTGCCAGTCAACCGAACCCGACAGAGAACACTGAAGCTTTCTTT
CASQPNPTENTEAFF
>TRBJ1-6|TRBD1|TRBV6-5|-
TGTGCCAGCAGTCTCAGGACAGGGGGATATTCACCCCTCCACTTT
CASSLRTGGYSPLHF
>TRBJ2-2|TRBD2|TRBV7-8|-
TGTGCCAGCAGCAGTCTAGCGGGGGGGCCGAGCACCGGGGAGCTGTTTTTT
CASSSLAGGPSTGELFF
>TRBJ2-7|TRBD1|TRBV9|-
TGTGCCAGCAGCCCCCTACAGGGGGCGGCCTCCTACGAGCAGTACTTC
CASSPLQGAASYEQYF
>TRBJ2-5|TRBD1|TRBV7-3|-
TGTGCCAGCAGCTTATCGACAGGGGGAGGGACCCAGTACTTC
CASSLSTGGGTQYF
>TRBJ1-2|-|TRBV27|-
TGTGCCAGCAGTTTTCTCGCGACCGAGGATAACTATGGCTACACCTTC
CASSFLATEDNYGYTF
>TRBJ1-4|TRBD1|TRBV2|-
TGTGCCAGCAGTGAGACAGGGTTTAAAGAAAAACTGTTTTTT
CASSETGFKEKLFF
>TRBJ1-1|-|TRBV6-2/TRBV6-3|-
TGTGCCAGCACCCCCGGGGGGGTAGGCACTGAAGCTTTCTTT
CASTPGGVGTEAFF
>TRBJ2-1|-|TRBV7-3|few
TGTGCCAGCAGCTTAGAAACCGGCGGGCAGTTCTTC
CASSLETGGQFF
>TRBJ1-5|-|TRBV19|few
TGTGCCAGTAGGGCCCAGCCCCAGCATTTT
CASRAQPQHF
>TRBJ1-4|-|TRBV7-9|-
TGTGCCAGCAGCTTAGGACAGGTCGCAACTAATGAAAAACTGTTTTTT
CASSLGQVATNEKLFF
>TRBJ1-4|-|TRBV5-1|-
TGCGCCAGCAGCTTGGTGCGGGATGGCGCAACTAATGAAAAACTGTTTTTT
CASSLVRDGATNEKLFF
>TRBJ1-2|-|TRBV5-1|few
TGCGCCAGCAGCTTGGCCGCGGGGCGCGGATATGGCTACACCTTC
CASSLAAGRGYGYTF
>TRBJ2-3|TRBD1|TRBV7-9|-
TGTGCCAGCAGCTTAGGGGACAGTACAGATACGCAGTATTTT
CASSLGDSTDTQYF
>TRBJ2-7|-|TRBV7-9|few
TGTGCCAGCAGCTTCGTATACGAGCAGTACTTC
CASSFVYEQYF
>TRBJ2-1|-|TRBV28|-
TGTGCCGGAAAGAAGGCGGGCAGTACCAATGAGCAGTTCTTC
CAGKKAGSTNEQFF
>TRBJ2-7|TRBD2|TRBV27|once
TGTGCCAGCAGTTTATCCCGGACTAGCGGGGGAGCCGAGCAGTACTTC
CASSLSRTSGGAEQYF